This is a list of T cell receptor beta chains from one sample in a study of blood T cell repertoires in COVID-19. TCRdb's copy holds only in-frame clones and misses some; the assay was immunoSEQ multiplex PCR. The sample carries about 100,000 clones, 86% recorded once. Input material: peripheral blood. Source of these receptors: a woman between 55 and 75 years old in a cohort sampled during active or convalescent COVID-19. Both conserved end residues are part of each CDR3. The order of the fields is J gene, V gene, D gene, clone size, CDR3 DNA, CDR3 protein. D genes are given only for firm matches. Part of the rows lack a size; the others show once, few, many or a class for expanded clones.

TRBJ1-5,TRBV7-6,TRBD1,.,TGTGCCAGCAGCTTAGCAAGAGGACAGGGGTTTGCGCCCCAGCATTTT,CASSLARGQGFAPQHF
TRBJ2-1,TRBV7-3,.,.,TGTGCCAGCAGCTTAGCCAGACTAGTTGGGTCCTACAATGAGCAGTTCTTC,CASSLARLVGSYNEQFF
TRBJ1-2,TRBV2,.,many,TGTGCCAGCAGCTACAGGGAAGCCGATGGCTACACCTTC,CASSYREADGYTF
TRBJ1-4,TRBV30,TRBD1,.,TGTGCCTGGAGGGAACAGGGGTTGAGCGAAAAACTGTTTTTT,CAWREQGLSEKLFF
TRBJ2-7,TRBV9,TRBD2,.,TGTGCCAGCAGCGCCTTGACTAGCGGGAAAGTGAAGTACTTC,CASSALTSGKVKYF
TRBJ2-1,TRBV9,TRBD1,.,TGTGCCAGCAGCGCACGACAGGGGGCCTCCTACAATGAGCAGTTCTTC,CASSARQGASYNEQFF
TRBJ1-2,TRBV4-2,.,.,TGTGCCAGCAGCCAAGGGACATCTAACTATGGCTACACCTTC,CASSQGTSNYGYTF
TRBJ2-1,TRBV25-1,.,.,TGTGCCAGCAGTGATAATAGGCGGGGCTTACTCGGGTACAATGAGCAGTTCTTC,CASSDNRRGLLGYNEQFF
TRBJ2-3,TRBV4-1,.,.,TGCGCCAGCAGCCAAGATAGGAGGGGGGGCACGCAGTATTTT,CASSQDRRGGTQYF
TRBJ1-1,TRBV5-1,.,few,TGCGCCAGCGGCAGCGGACAGACAAACACTGAAGCTTTCTTT,CASGSGQTNTEAFF
TRBJ1-2,TRBV5-1,.,.,TGCGCCAGCAGCTTAGGCTACTCAGGCTATGGCTACACCTTC,CASSLGYSGYGYTF
TRBJ1-1,TRBV18,.,.,TGTGCCAGCTCACCAGTGTGGGGCTACAACACTGAAGCTTTCTTT,CASSPVWGYNTEAFF
TRBJ1-6,TRBV27,.,.,TGTGCCAGCAGGGTCCTAAATTCACCCCTCCACTTT,CASRVLNSPLHF
TRBJ2-7,TRBV3-1/TRBV3-2,TRBD2,.,TGTGCCAGCAGCCCTGGACTAGCGGTCTACGAGCAGTACTTC,CASSPGLAVYEQYF
TRBJ2-2,TRBV9,TRBD1,once,TGTGCCAGCAGCCCTCCCCCCGGGACAGGGAACACCGGGGAGCTGTTTTTT,CASSPPPGTGNTGELFF
TRBJ1-2,TRBV6-6,.,.,TGTGCCAGCAGTTACTCAAACAGGTTGGATGGCTACACCTTC,CASSYSNRLDGYTF
TRBJ2-5,TRBV7-9,TRBD2,.,TGTGCCAGCAGCTTAACCGATAGCGGGGGGGCGGAGACCCAGTACTTC,CASSLTDSGGAETQYF
TRBJ1-1,TRBV9,.,once,TGTGCCAGCAGCTCAACCTCAGGGTTCACTGAAGCTTTCTTT,CASSSTSGFTEAFF
TRBJ2-2,TRBV7-9,.,.,TGTGCCAGCAGCTTAGTCGGGGCCGGGGAGCTGTTTTTT,CASSLVGAGELFF
TRBJ1-1,TRBV30,.,.,TGTGCCTGGACTCGGGGGGGTGGGAACACTGAAGCTTTCTTT,CAWTRGGGNTEAFF
TRBJ2-5,TRBV5-4,TRBD1,few,TGTGCCAGCAGCTTGTTACAGGGGCAGACCCAGTACTTC,CASSLLQGQTQYF
TRBJ2-7,TRBV7-9,.,.,TGTGCCAGCAGCTTAGAGATCAGCTACGAGCAGTACTTC,CASSLEISYEQYF
TRBJ1-2,TRBV19,TRBD1,.,TGTGCCACCCTGGGACAGGGTACTAACTATGGCTACACCTTC,CATLGQGTNYGYTF
TRBJ1-4,TRBV29-1,.,few,TGCAGCGTAGCGGGGGGCGTAGAAAAACTGTTTTTT,CSVAGGVEKLFF
TRBJ1-1,TRBV7-3,TRBD1,.,TGTGCCAGCAGTCTAACTGGGACAGGGAACACTGAAGCTTTCTTT,CASSLTGTGNTEAFF
TRBJ2-5,TRBV30,.,.,TGTGCCTGGAGCGGCGGGACCCAGTACTTC,CAWSGGTQYF
TRBJ2-3,TRBV15,TRBD1,.,TGTGCCACCAGCAGAGATGAGGGGGCTTGGACAGATACGCAGTATTTT,CATSRDEGAWTDTQYF
TRBJ2-7,TRBV28,.,.,TGTGCCAGCAGTTCCCAGACTGGAGCCTCCTACGAGCAGTACTTC,CASSSQTGASYEQYF
TRBJ2-7,TRBV4-2,TRBD2,.,TGTGCCAGCAGCCGGGAGGCTAATAGCGGGAGTCTTAACGAGCAGTACTTC,CASSREANSGSLNEQYF
TRBJ2-7,TRBV28,.,once,TGTGCCAGCAGGCCGGGTGGGTACGAGCAGTACTTC,CASRPGGYEQYF
TRBJ2-1,TRBV10-3,TRBD2,.,TGTGCCATCAGCCCAGGACTAGCGGGAGTAAATGAGCAGTTCTTC,CAISPGLAGVNEQFF
TRBJ1-1,TRBV10-2,TRBD1,.,TGCGCCAGCAGATCCTCTGGGACAGGGCGGAGAAACACTGAAGCTTTCTTT,CASRSSGTGRRNTEAFF
TRBJ1-1,TRBV3-1/TRBV3-2,TRBD1,once,TGTGCCAGCAGCCAAGGACAGGGTACTGAAGCTTTCTTT,CASSQGQGTEAFF
TRBJ1-1,TRBV30,.,.,TGTGCCTGGAGAGTCAACAGGGCGCTGAACACTGAAGCTTTCTTT,CAWRVNRALNTEAFF
TRBJ2-3,TRBV7-3,TRBD2,once,TGTGCCAGCAGCTTACTGTCTAGCGGGGGCAGGGCAGATACGCAGTATTTT,CASSLLSSGGRADTQYF
TRBJ2-7,TRBV9,.,few,TGTGCCAGCAGCGTAGGCGGGTTGAAGACCTACGAGCAGTACTTC,CASSVGGLKTYEQYF
TRBJ1-5,TRBV7-9,.,.,TGTGCCAGCAGCCTTCGGGGGGACAATCAGCCCCAGCATTTT,CASSLRGDNQPQHF
TRBJ2-1,TRBV7-8,TRBD2,.,TGTGCCAGCAGCTCGACGATCCCAGCGGGTAGCGGGCGAGACAATGAGCAGTTCTTC,CASSSTIPAGSGRDNEQFF
TRBJ2-3,TRBV14,TRBD2,.,TGTGCCAGCAGCCAGCAGCGGGAGCCAGATACGCAGTATTTT,CASSQQREPDTQYF
TRBJ2-2,TRBV6-5,.,.,TGTGCCAGCAGTTACTCGGGGACTTCGAGGACCGGGGAGCTGTTTTTT,CASSYSGTSRTGELFF
TRBJ1-1,TRBV28,.,few,TGTGCCAGCAGCCGGACCGGCGGGATTTTGAACACTGAAGCTTTCTTT,CASSRTGGILNTEAFF
TRBJ2-1,TRBV9,.,.,TGTGCCAGCAGCGTGGGGCAAACCTACAATGAGCAGTTCTTC,CASSVGQTYNEQFF